This T cell receptor beta chain derives from a study of beta chain features in type 1 diabetes. Study conclusions and caveats: Type 1 diabetes patients showed a moderate but significant shortening of TCRB CDR3s in all four CD4+ subsets.

In this sample, this clone turned up a few times. Its antigen is not known. Trimming took off 5 bases at V and 4 bases at J, with 11 bases between the two ends. There are 13 residues in the CDR3. Germline V CDR1 and CDR2: MNHNS, SASEGT. What was sequenced were expressed TCRB transcripts, since all of the isolated RNA had been reverse transcribed. The data were produced by immunoSEQ multiplex PCR, yet TCRdb's version contains in-frame clones alone and is incomplete. In the table there are around 150,000 clones, approximately 10% of which are singletons. Material: central memory CD4+ T cells from blood. The chain couples TRBV6-1 to TRBJ2-5, with D perhaps matching TRBD1 (6 bases). This receptor was identified in a man aged 25 to 40 with type 1 diabetes. CDR3 DNA: TGTGCCAGCAGTACAGGGTTCGGAGAGACCCAGTACTTC. It codes for CASSTGFGETQYF.